These 14 T cell receptor beta chains were all obtained from the same sample, sequenced in a study of T cells after yellow fever vaccination. TCRdb called the 5' RACE reads again in MiXCR, with one record for every CDR3 protein. The sample contains some 560,000 distinct CDR3 sequences, 15% to 20% of which appear only once. Specimen: PBMCs, collected 15 days after the yellow fever booster vaccination. All receptors derive from a man between 25 and 39 years old who received the YFV17D yellow fever vaccine.

There are a few counts of this clonotype. The chain is built from TRBV20-1 and TRBJ2-1; TRBD1 or TRBD2 may be the D gene (6 bases each). V gave up 3 bases and J gave up 5 bases, with 26 bases separating them. This CDR3 is 18 amino acids long. The germline CDR1 and CDR2 sequences are DFQATT and SNEGSKA (reference sequence). Here the CDR3 reads CSASGYSRGVWVHNEQFF. DNA for the CDR3: TGCAGTGCTAGTGGGTACTCGAGGGGGGTGTGGGTACACAATGAGCAGTTCTTC.

This clonotype occurred a few times. The gene calls are TRBV7-6 and TRBJ2-7; TRBD1 might be the D (6 bases). The CDR3 contains 15 residues. CDR1 and CDR2 (germline): SGHVS, FNYEAQ. V lost 1 base to trimming and J lost 1 base, with 11 bases between them. In DNA form, the CDR3 reads TGTGCCAGCAGCTTAGGGACTGACAGGTCCTACGAGCAGTACTTC. Its translation is CASSLGTDRSYEQYF.

This clonotype appeared a few times. V usage is TRBV11-3 and J usage is TRBJ2-5; D not certain. With 0 bases removed from V and 0 bases from J, the gap between germline ends came to 5 bases. The CDR3 has 14 amino acids. Germline V gene data show CDR1 as SGHNT and CDR2 as YENEEA. CDR3 nucleotide sequence: TGTGCCAGCAGCTTAGATACGTACCAAGAGACCCAGTACTTC. It is translated as CASSLDTYQETQYF.

This chain's CDR3 is CASSLRVSGLEQFF. CDR3 DNA: TGTGCCAGCAGTTTAAGGGTTAGCGGGCTCGAGCAGTTCTTC. The J gene is TRBJ2-1, the V gene TRBV27, with 7 bases identical to TRBD2. The CDR3 is 14 residues long. Germline V gene data show CDR1 as MNHEY and CDR2 as SMNVEV (reference sequence). Unmatched junction bases numbered 8, after V lost 2 bases and J lost 10 bases.

V usage is TRBV10-2 and J usage is TRBJ2-7; perhaps TRBD2 as D (8 bases). Trimming shortened V by 7 bases and J by 2 bases, and 18 bases separated the two germline ends. Per the germline V gene, CDR1 is WSHSY and CDR2 is SAAADI. This CDR3 is built from 15 residues. The CDR3 region is CASTREGATTYEQYF. The CDR3, as DNA: TGCGCCAGCACCCGGGAGGGGGCAACCACCTACGAGCAGTACTTC.

This clonotype was found a few times. The V and J genes are TRBV28 and TRBJ2-2; possible D gene TRBD1, 6 bases. Germline values: CDR1 MDHEN, CDR2 SYDVKM. V lost 5 bases and J 5 bases, leaving 15 bases between the germline ends. There are 15 residues in the CDR3. CDR3 sequence: CASSQTDRLTGELFF. In nucleotides, the CDR3 is TGTGCCAGCAGTCAGACGGACAGACTTACCGGGGAGCTGTTTTTT.

The chain recombines TRBV3-1 with TRBJ2-1; TRBD2 matches at 11 bases. Germline-derived CDR1 and CDR2 are LGHDT and YNNKEL (reference sequence). Germline trimming cut 4 bases from V and 5 bases from J; bases unmatched to any gene: 10. The CDR3 is 17 amino acids. CDR3: CASSLTLTSGTHNEQFF. The CDR3 nucleotides read TGTGCCAGCAGCCTCACCTTGACTAGCGGGACACACAATGAGCAGTTCTTC.

This clonotype was observed a handful of times. The chain uses TRBV7-2 and TRBJ1-1; D uncertain. The CDR3 is made up of 13 amino acids. Germline assignment: CDR1 SGHTA and CDR2 FQGNSA. Trimming shortened V by 6 bases and J by 3 bases, and 11 bases separated the two germline ends. The CDR3 DNA reads TGTGCCAGCAGAACCGTTCAGGACACTGAAGCTTTCTTT. It translates to CASRTVQDTEAFF.

This clonotype was recorded a few times. The genes are TRBV7-2 and TRBJ2-7; D ambiguous. With 2 bases removed from V and 2 bases from J, the gap between germline ends came to 7 bases. The CDR3 is 13 amino acids. Germline-derived CDR1 and CDR2 are SGHTA and FQGNSA. CDR3 coding DNA: TGTGCCAGCAGCTTATTTGGCCCCTACGAGCAGTACTTC. This encodes CASSLFGPYEQYF.

This clonotype has just a few counts. The chain carries TRBV6-1 and TRBJ2-3; possible D gene TRBD2, 6 bases. V was pared by 6 bases and J by 3 bases, with 16 bases between. The germline gives CDR1 MNHNS, CDR2 SASEGT. The CDR3 totals 15 residues. Here the CDR3 reads CASRRDPASTDTQYF. The CDR3 coding sequence is TGTGCCAGCAGGCGGGACCCAGCCTCGACAGATACGCAGTATTTT.

A few counts support this clonotype. V is TRBV20-1 and J is TRBJ1-5, with a possible D match to TRBD1 (5 bases). Trimming removed 1 base from V and 4 bases from J, with 8 bases in between. The germline V gene has CDR1 DFQATT and CDR2 SNEGSKA (reference sequence). The length of the CDR3 is 13 residues. The CDR3 bases are TGCAGTGCTAGAGCGGGGGAAAATCAGCCCCAGCATTTT. Translated: CSARAGENQPQHF.

The chain is built from TRBV7-2 and TRBJ2-7, with 7 nucleotides matching TRBD2. Germline V gene sequence: CDR1 SGHTA, CDR2 FQGNSA. Losses at the gene ends were 5 bases for V and 5 bases for J; bases not matched to a gene: 9. The CDR3 sequence is 14 residues long. This CDR3 is CASSASGTIHEQYF. DNA for the CDR3: TGTGCCAGCAGCGCATCCGGGACTATCCACGAGCAGTACTTC.

This chain links TRBV9 with TRBJ1-1; D gene ambiguous. V was trimmed by 3 bases and J by 1 base, leaving 10 bases between them. Germline CDR1 reads SGDLS; CDR2 reads YYNGEE. The length of the CDR3 is 14 residues. This CDR3 is CASSGFGGNTEAFF. DNA for the CDR3: TGTGCCAGCAGCGGCTTCGGAGGGAACACTGAAGCTTTCTTT. The whole variable domain, filled in from reference TRBV9 and TRBJ1-1, reads DSGVTQTPKHLITATGQRVTLRCSPRSGDLSVYWYQQSLDQGLQFLIQYYNGEERAKGNILERFSAQQFPDLHSELNLSSLELGDSALYFCASSGFGGNTEAFFGQGTRLTVV.

V gene TRBV24-1 combines with J gene TRBJ2-3; D perhaps matches TRBD2 (5 bases). V dropped 2 bases and J dropped 3 bases, with 11 bases sitting between them. Per the germline V gene, CDR1 is KGHDR and CDR2 is SFDVKD. This CDR3 spans 15 amino acids. The CDR3 protein is CATSDSGELTDTQYF. The DNA of the CDR3 is TGTGCCACCAGTGATTCCGGGGAATTGACAGATACGCAGTATTTT.